Below, 28 T cell receptor beta chains from the same sample are listed, as sequenced in a study of blood T cells in healthy people across ages (dated by TCRdb to the mid-2010s). Library preparation used 5' RACE. Sequencing instrument: Illumina HiSeq 2500. A second PCR of about 6 to 11 cycles was run with a J-beta primer mix and a sample-barcoded 5' primer. TCRdb ran its own pipeline on the public reads, namely fastp trimming at Q25 and MiXCR clone calling, and kept in-frame beta chains. Entries are consolidated by CDR3 protein sequence, retaining the most common genes and DNA. Present in this sample are hundreds of thousands of distinct CDR3 sequences, about 32% of which were seen just once. The ten top clones hold 15% of the sample. Sequencing used blood. The receptors originated from a woman older than 75 in good health. Donor details come from another sample of the same person, matched by shared clones.

Points on this clonotype: A clone one base away is much larger, so this may be a read error. The chain couples TRBV3-1 to TRBJ1-1; the D is unclear. The CDR3 totals 13 residues. V was clipped by 0 bases and J by 6 bases, with 8 bases between them. The germline gives CDR1 LGHDT, CDR2 YNNKEL (reference sequence). In DNA, the CDR3 is TGTGCCAGCAGCCAAGAACTCCTCGCTGAAGCTTTCTTT. This gives the protein CASSQELLAEAFF. The variable domain in full, with the rest retrieved from reference TRBV3-1 and TRBJ1-1, is DTAVSQTPKYLVTQMGNDKSIKCEQNLGHDTMYWYKQDSKKFLKIMFSYNNKELIINETVPNRFSPKSPDKAHLNLHINSLELGDSAVYFCASSQELLAEAFFGQGTRLTVV.

CDR3: CASSQASGGPSQETQYF. CDR3 in DNA: TGTGCCAGCAGCCAAGCTAGCGGGGGGCCTTCCCAAGAGACCCAGTACTTC. The rearrangement links TRBV14 to TRBJ2-5; 11 nucleotides agree with TRBD2. V gave up 1 base and J gave up 1 base; unmatched junction bases: 5. The CDR3 has 17 amino acids. CDR1 and CDR2 (germline): SGHDN, FVKESK.

This clonotype was seen once. This sequence joins TRBV29-1 and TRBJ2-1; 11 nucleotides align to TRBD2. Germline V gene data show CDR1 as SQVTM and CDR2 as ANQGSEA. J was trimmed by 7 bases and V by 0 bases; bases with no gene match: 14. The CDR3 sequence is 18 residues long. The CDR3 region is CSVEDRSGLAGGRNEQFF. The CDR3 DNA is TGCAGCGTTGAAGATCGATCCGGACTAGCGGGTGGGAGGAATGAGCAGTTCTTC.

This clonotype was observed a few times. The chain carries TRBV20-1 and TRBJ1-1; no clear D gene. This CDR3 has 16 amino acids. The ends were cut back, 2 bases at V and 5 bases at J, with 21 bases in the middle. Germline lookup yields CDR1 DFQATT and CDR2 SNEGSKA (reference sequence). The DNA for the CDR3 is TGCAGTGCTAGACAAGGAGGACTGAGGCTGGGGACTGAAGCTTTCTTT. Translated: CSARQGGLRLGTEAFF.

This clonotype was picked up many times. The chain links TRBV6-5 to TRBJ2-5; D call uncertain. V lost 0 bases and J lost 7, with 12 bases in between. The germline V gene has CDR1 MNHEY and CDR2 SVGAGI. The CDR3 has 14 residues. The CDR3 loop reads CASSYSSGIPTQYF. The CDR3 nucleotides read TGTGCCAGCAGTTACTCGAGTGGCATACCGACCCAGTACTTC.

The genes are TRBV9 and TRBJ1-2, with 9 bases lining up with TRBD1. V lost 2 bases, J lost 5 bases, and 10 bases stayed unmatched. Looked up from germline, CDR1 is SGDLS and CDR2 is YYNGEE. This CDR3 is 16 amino acids long. CDR3 sequence (DNA): TGTGCCAGCAGCGTCCCGGTGGGTGGACAGGGGTATGGCTACACCTTC. This sequence encodes CASSVPVGGQGYGYTF.

V is TRBV2 and J is TRBJ1-2; D is undetermined. The CDR3 length is 15 residues. CDR1 SNHLY and CDR2 FYNNEI come from the germline V gene. V was trimmed by 4 bases and J by 2 bases, leaving 14 bases between them. For the CDR3, the DNA is TGTGCCAGCAGTGTTCGGGCCACAGTCAACTATGGCTACACCTTC. Protein sequence: CASSVRATVNYGYTF. The full variable domain, rest sourced from reference TRBV2 and TRBJ1-2, is EPEVTQTPSHQVTQMGQEVILRCVPISNHLYFYWYRQILGQKVEFLVSFYNNEISEKSEIFDDQFSVERPDGSNFTLKIRSTKLEDSAMYFCASSVRATVNYGYTFGSGTRLTVV.

This clonotype was seen repeatedly, ten times or more. The chain couples TRBV20-1 to TRBJ2-3; maybe TRBD1 (5 bases). CDR1 and CDR2 from the germline V gene are DFQATT and SNEGSKA (reference sequence). V was cut by 0 bases and J by 6 bases, with 13 bases left in between. This CDR3 contains 14 residues. DNA for the CDR3: TGCAGTGCTAGAGATCTGGGGCGTGGGGATACGCAGTATTTT. Protein product: CSARDLGRGDTQYF.

V gene TRBV7-9 combines with J gene TRBJ2-6, with a possible D match to TRBD2 (6 bases). CDR1 SEHNR and CDR2 FQNEAQ come from the germline V gene (reference sequence). V lost 1 base, J lost 0 bases, and 10 bases lay in between. There are 17 residues in the CDR3. Here the CDR3 DNA reads TGTGCCAGCAGCTTAGGTAGCGGCCGCTCTGGGGCCAACGTCCTGACTTTC. Translating gives CASSLGSGRSGANVLTF. The complete variable domain, with remaining parts taken from reference TRBV7-9 and TRBJ2-6, reads DTGVSQNPRHKITKRGQNVTFRCDPISEHNRLYWYRQTLGQGPEFLTYFQNEAQLEKSRLLSDRFSAERPKGSFSTLEIQRTEQGDSAMYLCASSLGSGRSGANVLTFGAGSRLTVL.

This clonotype was observed at least ten times. The chain recombines TRBV27 with TRBJ2-4; D possibly uses TRBD1 or TRBD2 (5 bases each). Trimming took off 8 bases at V and 7 bases at J, with 21 bases between the two ends. CDR3 size: 15 residues. Germline V lookup: CDR1 MNHEY, CDR2 SMNVEV (reference sequence). In nucleotides, the CDR3 is TGTGCCAGCGAACCGACAGTCCAAGAGGGGAACATTCAGTACTTC. As protein: CASEPTVQEGNIQYF.

The V call is TRBV6-6, the J call TRBJ1-2; D remains ambiguous. CDR1 is MNHNY, CDR2 SVGAGI, per germline (reference sequence). V was pared by 2 bases and J by 6 bases, with 7 bases between. This CDR3 region has 12 residues. The CDR3 here is CASSYLGDGYTF. The CDR3 DNA reads TGTGCCAGCAGTTACCTCGGGGATGGCTACACCTTC.

The chain has TRBV14 and TRBJ1-1, with 7 bases that match TRBD1. Germline lookup yields CDR1 SGHDN and CDR2 FVKESK. The V segment lost 5 bases and the J segment 1 base; nucleotides outside the gene matches: 10. The CDR3 runs 16 residues. The CDR3 spells CASSDRVGARNTEAFF. The CDR3 nucleotides are TGTGCCAGCAGCGACAGGGTTGGGGCGAGGAACACTGAAGCTTTCTTT.

In this sample, this clonotype turned up a few times. The rearrangement links TRBV7-9 to TRBJ1-1, with TRBD1 as a possible D gene (5 bases). This CDR3 spans 13 amino acids. Germline CDR1 reads SEHNR; CDR2 reads FQNEAQ (reference sequence). V was trimmed by 3 bases and J by 3 bases, leaving 8 bases between them. CDR3 protein: CASSFGGDTEAFF. CDR3 nucleotides: TGTGCCAGCAGCTTCGGGGGGGACACTGAAGCTTTCTTT.

The rearrangement uses TRBV20-1 and TRBJ2-1; D is possibly TRBD1 or TRBD2 (5 bases each). V lost 6 bases, J lost 0 bases, and 12 bases lay in between. The CDR3 has 14 residues. CDR1 and CDR2 (germline): DFQATT, SNEGSKA (reference sequence). The CDR3 nucleotides read TGCAGTGCCGGGACCTTAAGCTCCTACAATGAGCAGTTCTTC. It encodes CSAGTLSSYNEQFF.

The chain has TRBV20-1 and TRBJ2-5, with D perhaps TRBD2 (6 bases). The CDR3 contains 13 residues. V was shortened by 6 bases and J by 2 bases, with 13 bases between the two germline ends. Germline V lookup: CDR1 DFQATT, CDR2 SNEGSKA (reference sequence). CDR3 protein: CSAKSGLQETQYF. In DNA, the CDR3 is TGCAGTGCGAAATCGGGACTGCAAGAGACCCAGTACTTC.

This clonotype was counted a few times. The V call is TRBV12-3 or TRBV12-4, the J call TRBJ1-6; a possible D gene is TRBD1 (5 bases). This CDR3 has 14 residues. Trimming removed 6 bases from V and 9 bases from J, with 15 bases in between. The CDR3 spells CASSLNRGGSPLHF. In nucleotides, the CDR3 is TGTGCCAGCAGCCTCAATAGGGGCGGTTCACCCCTCCACTTT.

Many counts were recorded for this clonotype. A clone one base away is much larger, so this may be a read error. The chain recombines TRBV30 with TRBJ2-6; a possible D gene is TRBD1 (5 bases). CDR3 length equals 14 residues. Germline CDR1 reads GTSNPN; CDR2 reads SVGIG (reference sequence). The chain's CDR3 is CAWGRDSGANVRTF. The CDR3, as DNA: TGTGCCTGGGGTCGTGACTCTGGGGCCAACGTCCGGACTTTC.

This clonotype has a count of ten or more. This rearrangement joins TRBV6-6 to TRBJ1-1; D is unresolved. The CDR3 contains 13 residues. V lost 2 bases, J lost 1 base, and 5 bases lay in between. Germline V lookup: CDR1 MNHNY, CDR2 SVGAGI (reference sequence). The CDR3 sequence: CASSYTANTEAFF. The CDR3 DNA sequence: TGTGCCAGCAGTTACACGGCGAACACTGAAGCTTTCTTT.

This clonotype was seen only a few times. The J gene is TRBJ2-6, the V gene TRBV11-2; 8 bases are shared with TRBD1. Per the germline V gene, CDR1 is SGHAT and CDR2 is FQNNGV. The J segment lost 3 bases and the V segment lost 5 bases, leaving 9 bases of the junction unmatched. The CDR3 is 17 amino acids. The CDR3 reads CASSPDRGGYGANVLTF. The CDR3 nucleotides are TGTGCCAGCAGCCCCGACAGGGGTGGGTATGGGGCCAACGTCCTGACTTTC.

Note on this clonotype: A single base separates this from a much larger clone, so it may be a read error. The chain combines TRBV3-1 with TRBJ2-5; 10 bases map to TRBD2. The J call may be faulty, since TRBJ2-1 better matches the DNA end. Germline loops: CDR1 LGHDT, CDR2 YNNKEL (reference sequence). The CDR3 contains 16 residues. The CDR3 loop reads CASSQSSGGRQETQFF. CDR3 bases: TGTGCCAGCAGCCAATCTAGCGGGGGAAGACAAGAGACCCAGTTCTTC.

The chain has TRBV7-8 and TRBJ1-2; D might be TRBD1 (6 bases). CDR3 size: 13 residues. V lost 6 bases and J 4 bases, leaving 12 bases between the germline ends. The germline CDR1 and CDR2 sequences are SGHVS and FQNEAQ. This CDR3 reads CASSRQEGYGYTF. CDR3 DNA sequence: TGTGCCAGCAGTCGACAGGAGGGCTATGGCTACACCTTC.

This clonotype was found a few times. CDR3 nucleotides: TGTGCCAGCAGCTTTAACAGGGGCACGGCCCAGTACTTC. Amino acids: CASSFNRGTAQYF. The chain uses TRBV13 and TRBJ2-5, with TRBD1 matching over 7 bases. The V and J ends lost 3 bases and 9 bases, in that order; junction bases with no gene match: 7. CDR3 size: 13 residues. Germline V gene data show CDR1 as PRHDT and CDR2 as FYEKMQ (reference sequence).

This clonotype was seen a few times. This may be a read error: a much more frequent sequence differs by one nucleotide. V and J are TRBV13 and TRBJ2-7; TRBD2 matches at 8 bases. From germline, CDR1 is PRHDT and CDR2 FYEKMQ (reference sequence). CDR3 size: 13 residues. Germline trimming cut 6 bases from V and 7 bases from J; bases unmatched to any gene: 8. The CDR3 DNA follows: TGTGCCAGCAGGACCCGGACTAGCACTGAGCAGTACTTC. Residues: CASRTRTSTEQYF.

The sample holds many counts of this clonotype. The gene calls are TRBV5-1 and TRBJ2-5; 12 nucleotides match TRBD1. Germline V CDR1 and CDR2: SGHRS, YFSETQ. This CDR3 has 15 amino acids. J lost 5 bases, V lost 4 bases, and 6 bases had no gene match. CDR3 sequence: CASSRGDRGPETQYF. CDR3 DNA: TGCGCCAGCAGCCGAGGGGACAGGGGGCCGGAGACCCAGTACTTC.

This clonotype was detected a few times. One junction end does not reproduce the germline sequence, and a read error may be involved. The chain employs TRBV9 and TRBJ2-3; 14 nucleotides match TRBD2. CDR3 length: 16 residues. The germline CDR1 and CDR2 sequences are SGDLS and YYNGEE. CDR3 DNA: TGTGCCAGCAGCGTGACTAGCGGGGGGGCAAGGGATATGCAGTATTTT. This gives the protein CASSVTSGGARDMQYF.

This clonotype was seen more than once but under ten times. The V call is TRBV6-1, the J call TRBJ1-1, with TRBD1 as a possible D gene (5 bases). Germline V gene lookup returns CDR1 MNHNS and CDR2 SASEGT. Trimming shortened V by 6 bases and J by 5 bases, and 7 bases separated the two germline ends. CDR3 size: 11 residues. The CDR3 DNA sequence: TGTGCCAGCAGGGAGGGGACTGAAGCTTTCTTT. Residues: CASREGTEAFF.

The sample holds a few counts of this clonotype. This may come from a read error, since a much larger clone is one base off. The rearrangement joins TRBV27 to TRBJ2-1; D is unclear. The ends were cut back, 6 bases at V and 14 bases at J, with 14 bases in the middle. Per the germline V gene, CDR1 is MNHEY and CDR2 is SMNVEV (reference sequence). The CDR3 totals 11 residues. The CDR3 DNA reads TGTGCCAGCAGGGATTGGCAGCAGGAGTTCTTC. As protein: CASRDWQQEFF.

This clonotype occurred many times. V usage is TRBV12-3 or TRBV12-4 and J usage is TRBJ2-3; tentatively, D is TRBD2 (6 bases). CDR3 length: 17 amino acids. The V gene lost 5 bases and the J gene lost 2 bases, with 20 bases spanning the gap. The CDR3 sequence: CASSHATSLTPTDTQYF. The DNA for the CDR3 is TGTGCCAGCAGTCACGCGACTAGTCTTACCCCCACAGATACGCAGTATTTT.